This TCR beta chain emerged from a study of OX40 agonist ivuxolimab in advanced cancers. Study results and caveats: Some of the lowest clonal expansion was seen in partial responders at 0.1-3.0 mg/kg.

Germline V gene sequence: CDR1 KGHSH, CDR2 LQKENI. V lost 4 bases, J lost 2 bases, and 4 bases stayed unmatched. The CDR3 totals 15 residues. The repertoire was sequenced with immunoSEQ multiplex PCR; TCRdb's copy has only in-frame clones and lacks some. Of about 89,000 clones in the sample, about 86% were seen once. In regard to this clone: Antigen specificity is unknown.

The sequence was obtained from an adult with an advanced solid tumor such as melanoma, head and neck, liver or kidney cancer. This chain connects TRBV18 to TRBJ2-1, with TRBD2 identical over 8 bases. The sequenced sample was CD4+ or CD8+ T cells sorted from blood, obtained in a trial of the OX40 agonist ivuxolimab. The DNA of the CDR3 is TGTGCCAGCTCACTACTAGCGGAGCCCTACAATGAGCAGTTCTTC. Its translation: CASSLLAEPYNEQFF.